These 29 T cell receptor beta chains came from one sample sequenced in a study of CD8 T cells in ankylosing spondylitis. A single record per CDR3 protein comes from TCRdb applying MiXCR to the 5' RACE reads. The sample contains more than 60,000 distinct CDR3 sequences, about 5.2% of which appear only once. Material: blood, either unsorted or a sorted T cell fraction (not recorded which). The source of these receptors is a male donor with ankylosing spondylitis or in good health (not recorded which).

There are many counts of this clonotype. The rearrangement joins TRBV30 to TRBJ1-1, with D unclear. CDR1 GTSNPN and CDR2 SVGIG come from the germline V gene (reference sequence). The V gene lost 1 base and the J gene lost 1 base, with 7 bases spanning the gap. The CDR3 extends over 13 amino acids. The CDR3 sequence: CAWSGGRNTEAFF. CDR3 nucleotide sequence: TGTGCCTGGAGTGGCGGTAGGAACACTGAAGCTTTCTTT.

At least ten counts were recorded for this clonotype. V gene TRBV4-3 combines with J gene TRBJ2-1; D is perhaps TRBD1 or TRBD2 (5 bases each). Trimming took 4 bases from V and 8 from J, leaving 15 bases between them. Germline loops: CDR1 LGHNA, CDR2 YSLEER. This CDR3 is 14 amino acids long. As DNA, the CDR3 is TGCGCCAGCAGCCTGGCCCGCCGGGGCGATGAGCAGTTCTTC. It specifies CASSLARRGDEQFF.

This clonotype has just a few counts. CDR3 loop: CASTQGEVIGNTIYF. In DNA, the CDR3 is TGTGCCAGCACCCAGGGGGAGGTTATTGGAAACACCATATATTTT. This sequence joins TRBV12-3 or TRBV12-4 and TRBJ1-3; TRBD1 matches at 7 bases. Trimming cost V 7 bases and J 3 bases; bases outside gene matches: 9. There are 15 residues in the CDR3.

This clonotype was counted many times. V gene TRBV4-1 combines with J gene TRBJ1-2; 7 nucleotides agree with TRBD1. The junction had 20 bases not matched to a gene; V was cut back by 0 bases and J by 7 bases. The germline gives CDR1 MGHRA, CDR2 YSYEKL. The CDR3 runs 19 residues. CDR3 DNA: TGCGCCAGCAGCCAAGACTCGGAGACAGGGTCGTCCCACCGGCGTGGCTACACCTTC. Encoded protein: CASSQDSETGSSHRRGYTF.

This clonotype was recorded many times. The DNA of the CDR3 is TGCGCCAGCAGCTTGGTTGGCGACGTCGACGGAGGTTACTATGGCTACACCTTC. This gives the protein CASSLVGDVDGGYYGYTF. This chain links TRBV5-1 with TRBJ1-2, with D hard to call. The germline V and J ends were trimmed by 0 bases and 3 bases, with 21 bases remaining between them. This CDR3 is 18 amino acids long. From germline, CDR1 is SGHRS and CDR2 YFSETQ.

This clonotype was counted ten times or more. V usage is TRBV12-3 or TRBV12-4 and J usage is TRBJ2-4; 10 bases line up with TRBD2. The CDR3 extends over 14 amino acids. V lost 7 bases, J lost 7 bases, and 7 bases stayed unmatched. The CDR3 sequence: CASKPGTSVNIQYF. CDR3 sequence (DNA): TGTGCCAGCAAACCCGGGACTAGCGTTAACATTCAGTACTTC.

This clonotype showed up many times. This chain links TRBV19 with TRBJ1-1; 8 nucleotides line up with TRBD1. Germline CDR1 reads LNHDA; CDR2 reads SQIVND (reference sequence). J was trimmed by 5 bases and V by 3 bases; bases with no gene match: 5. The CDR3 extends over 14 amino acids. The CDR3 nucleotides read TGTGCCAGTAGTATGTGGACAGGGAGGACTGAAGCTTTCTTT. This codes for CASSMWTGRTEAFF.

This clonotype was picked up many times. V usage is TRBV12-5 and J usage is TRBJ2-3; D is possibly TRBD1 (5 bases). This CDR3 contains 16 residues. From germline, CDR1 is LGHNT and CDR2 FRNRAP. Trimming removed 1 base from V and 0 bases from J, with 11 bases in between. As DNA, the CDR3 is TGTGCTAGTGGTTTGGCACGTGACAGTAGCACAGATACGCAGTATTTT. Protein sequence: CASGLARDSSTDTQYF.

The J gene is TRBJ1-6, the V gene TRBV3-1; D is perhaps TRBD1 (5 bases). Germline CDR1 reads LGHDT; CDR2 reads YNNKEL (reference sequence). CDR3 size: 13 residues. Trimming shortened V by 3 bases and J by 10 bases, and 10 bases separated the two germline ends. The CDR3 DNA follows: TGTGCCAGCAGCCAGGGAGGGGTGTCACCCCTCCACTTT. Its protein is CASSQGGVSPLHF.

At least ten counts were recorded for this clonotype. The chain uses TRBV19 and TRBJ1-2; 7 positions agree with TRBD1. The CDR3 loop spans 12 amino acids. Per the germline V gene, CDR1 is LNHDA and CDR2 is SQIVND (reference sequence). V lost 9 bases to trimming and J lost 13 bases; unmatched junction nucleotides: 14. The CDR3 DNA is TGTGCCAGCCTAAGACAGGGAAGCCGTCCCACCTTC. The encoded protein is CASLRQGSRPTF.

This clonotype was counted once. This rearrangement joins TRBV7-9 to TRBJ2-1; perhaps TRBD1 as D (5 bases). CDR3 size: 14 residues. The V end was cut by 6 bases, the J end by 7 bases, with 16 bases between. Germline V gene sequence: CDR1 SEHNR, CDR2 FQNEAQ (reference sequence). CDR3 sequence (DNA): TGTGCCAGCAGTCGTGGGTGGGGCCCGAATGAGCAGTTCTTC. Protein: CASSRGWGPNEQFF.

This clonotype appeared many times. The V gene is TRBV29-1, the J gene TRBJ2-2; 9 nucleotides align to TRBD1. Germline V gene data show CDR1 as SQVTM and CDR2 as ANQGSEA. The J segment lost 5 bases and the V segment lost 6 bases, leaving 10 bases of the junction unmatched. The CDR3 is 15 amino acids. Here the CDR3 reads CSVGSQGARTGELFF. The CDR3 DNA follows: TGCAGCGTGGGATCACAGGGGGCTCGGACCGGGGAGCTGTTTTTT.

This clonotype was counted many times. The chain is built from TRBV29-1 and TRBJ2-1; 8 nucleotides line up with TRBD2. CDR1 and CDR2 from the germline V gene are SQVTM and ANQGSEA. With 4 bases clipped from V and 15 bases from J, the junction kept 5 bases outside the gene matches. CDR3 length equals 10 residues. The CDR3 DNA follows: TGCAGCGTTGCCGGGGGGGAGTCGTTCTTC. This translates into CSVAGGESFF.

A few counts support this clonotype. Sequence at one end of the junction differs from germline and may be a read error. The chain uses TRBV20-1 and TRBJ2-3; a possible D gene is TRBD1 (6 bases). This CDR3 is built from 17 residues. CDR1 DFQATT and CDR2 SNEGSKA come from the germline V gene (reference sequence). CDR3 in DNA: TGCTGTGCTAGAACAACCCGGGACATAATTTTCACAGATACGCAGTATTTT. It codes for CCARTTRDIIFTDTQYF.

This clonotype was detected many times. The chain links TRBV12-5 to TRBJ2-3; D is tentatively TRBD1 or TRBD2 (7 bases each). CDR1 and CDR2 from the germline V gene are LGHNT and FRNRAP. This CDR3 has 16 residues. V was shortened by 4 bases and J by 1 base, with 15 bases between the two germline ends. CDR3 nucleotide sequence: TGTGCTAGTGGTTCCCAGGGGGGGGCCCGCACAGATACGCAGTATTTT. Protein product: CASGSQGGARTDTQYF. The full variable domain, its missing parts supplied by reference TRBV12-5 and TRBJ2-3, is DARVTQTPRHKVTEMGQEVTMRCQPILGHNTVFWYRQTMMQGLELLAYFRNRAPLDDSGMPKDRFSAEMPDATLATLKIQPSEPRDSAVYFCASGSQGGARTDTQYFGPGTRLTVL.

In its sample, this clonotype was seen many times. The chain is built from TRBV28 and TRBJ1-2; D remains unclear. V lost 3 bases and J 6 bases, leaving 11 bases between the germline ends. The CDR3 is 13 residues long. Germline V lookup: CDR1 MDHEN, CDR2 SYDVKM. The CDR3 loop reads CASSFRGVDGYTF. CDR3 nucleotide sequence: TGTGCCAGCAGTTTTAGAGGAGTTGATGGCTACACCTTC.

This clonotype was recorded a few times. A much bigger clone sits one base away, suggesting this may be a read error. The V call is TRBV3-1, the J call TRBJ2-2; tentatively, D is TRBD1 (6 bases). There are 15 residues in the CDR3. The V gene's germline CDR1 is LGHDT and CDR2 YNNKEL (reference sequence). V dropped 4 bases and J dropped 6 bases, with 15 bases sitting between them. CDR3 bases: TGTGCCAGCAGCCGCCCACAGGGTCAAGCCGGGGAGCTGTTTTTT. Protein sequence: CASSRPQGQAGELFF.

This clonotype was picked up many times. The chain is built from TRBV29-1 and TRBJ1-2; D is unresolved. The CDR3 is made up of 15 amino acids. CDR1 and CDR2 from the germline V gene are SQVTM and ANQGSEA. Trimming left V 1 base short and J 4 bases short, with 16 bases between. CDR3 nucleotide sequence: TGCAGCGTTGAAGTGATCCGAAAGGACTTCTATGGCTACACCTTC. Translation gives CSVEVIRKDFYGYTF.

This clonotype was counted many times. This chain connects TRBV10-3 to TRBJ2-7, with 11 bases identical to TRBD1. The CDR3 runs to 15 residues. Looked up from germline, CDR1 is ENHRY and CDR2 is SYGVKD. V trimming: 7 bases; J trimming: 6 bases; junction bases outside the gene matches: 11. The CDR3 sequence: CAINLSGTGGGEQYF. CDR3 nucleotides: TGTGCCATCAACCTATCCGGGACAGGGGGAGGCGAGCAGTACTTC.

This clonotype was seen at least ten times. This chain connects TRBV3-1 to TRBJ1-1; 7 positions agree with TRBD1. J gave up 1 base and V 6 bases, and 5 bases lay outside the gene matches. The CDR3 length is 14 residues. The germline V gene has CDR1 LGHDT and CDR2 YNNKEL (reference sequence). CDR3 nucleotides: TGTGCCAGCAGTCGACAGGGATCGAACACTGAAGCTTTCTTT. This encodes CASSRQGSNTEAFF.

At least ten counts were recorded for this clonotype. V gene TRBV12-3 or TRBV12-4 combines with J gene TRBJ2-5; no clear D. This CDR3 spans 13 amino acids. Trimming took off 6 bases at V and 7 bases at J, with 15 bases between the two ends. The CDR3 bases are TGTGCCAGCAGGACGATCCGGTCGGGGACCCAGTACTTC. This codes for CASRTIRSGTQYF.

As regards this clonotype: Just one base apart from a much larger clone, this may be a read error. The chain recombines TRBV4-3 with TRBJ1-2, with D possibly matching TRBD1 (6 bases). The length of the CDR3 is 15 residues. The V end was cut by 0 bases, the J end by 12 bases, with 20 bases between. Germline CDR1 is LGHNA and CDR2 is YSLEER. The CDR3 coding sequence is TGCGCCAGCAGCCAAGACTATCTGGGGGCTCGGGGCCACACCTTC. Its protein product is CASSQDYLGARGHTF.

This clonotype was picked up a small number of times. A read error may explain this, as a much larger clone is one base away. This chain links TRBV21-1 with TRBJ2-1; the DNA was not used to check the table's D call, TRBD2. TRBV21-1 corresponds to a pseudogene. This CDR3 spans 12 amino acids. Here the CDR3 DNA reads TGTGTCAGCGAAAGGAGGGGCCTCCAGCAGTTCTTC. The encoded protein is CVSERRGLQQFF.

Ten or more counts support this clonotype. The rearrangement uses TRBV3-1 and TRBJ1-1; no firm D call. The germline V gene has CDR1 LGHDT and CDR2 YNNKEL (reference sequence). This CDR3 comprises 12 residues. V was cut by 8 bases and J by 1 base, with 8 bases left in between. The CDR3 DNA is TGTGCCAGCGGTCAACCGAACACTGAAGCTTTCTTT. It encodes CASGQPNTEAFF.

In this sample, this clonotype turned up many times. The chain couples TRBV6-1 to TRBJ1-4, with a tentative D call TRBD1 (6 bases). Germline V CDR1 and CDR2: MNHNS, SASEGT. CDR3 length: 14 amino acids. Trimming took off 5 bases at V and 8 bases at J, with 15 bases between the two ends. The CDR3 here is CASSTAGDQEKLFF. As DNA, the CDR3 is TGTGCCAGCAGTACGGCAGGGGATCAGGAAAAACTGTTTTTT.

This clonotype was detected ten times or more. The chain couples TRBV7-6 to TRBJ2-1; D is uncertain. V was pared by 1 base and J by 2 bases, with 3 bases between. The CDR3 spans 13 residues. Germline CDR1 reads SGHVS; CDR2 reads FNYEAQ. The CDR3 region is CASSLEAYNEQFF. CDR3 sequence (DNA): TGTGCCAGCAGCTTAGAAGCCTACAATGAGCAGTTCTTC.

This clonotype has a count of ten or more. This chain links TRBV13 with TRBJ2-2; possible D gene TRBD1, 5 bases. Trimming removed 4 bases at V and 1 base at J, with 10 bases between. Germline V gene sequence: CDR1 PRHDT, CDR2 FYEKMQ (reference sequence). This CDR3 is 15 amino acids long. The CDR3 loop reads CASSSGRGNTGELFF. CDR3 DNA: TGTGCCAGCAGCTCCGGAAGGGGGAACACCGGGGAGCTGTTTTTT.

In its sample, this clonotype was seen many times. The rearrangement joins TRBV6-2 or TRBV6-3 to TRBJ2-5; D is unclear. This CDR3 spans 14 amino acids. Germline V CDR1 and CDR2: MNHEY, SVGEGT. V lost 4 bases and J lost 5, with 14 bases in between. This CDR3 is CASSLSVKLETQYF. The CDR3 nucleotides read TGTGCCAGCAGTTTATCCGTAAAGCTGGAGACCCAGTACTTC.

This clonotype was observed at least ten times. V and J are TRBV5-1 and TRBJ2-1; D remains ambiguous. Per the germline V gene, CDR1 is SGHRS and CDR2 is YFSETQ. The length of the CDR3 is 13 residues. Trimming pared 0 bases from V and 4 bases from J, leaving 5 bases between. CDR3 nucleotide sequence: TGCGCCAGCAGCTTGGACAAGTACAATGAGCAGTTCTTC. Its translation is CASSLDKYNEQFF.